Below are 6 T cell receptor beta chains sequenced from a single sample in a study of persistence of HIV-infected CD4 T cells. No cognate antigen is known for these TCRs. Lysates of CMV-infected fibroblasts at around 10 ug/mL stimulated these cells. Sorted nonresponding memory CD4+ T cells were CD40L-negative, CD69-negative, CD45RO-high. This was the immunoSEQ version 4 assay in survey mode. The repertoire was sequenced with immunoSEQ multiplex PCR; TCRdb's copy has only in-frame clones and lacks some. Of tens of thousands of clones listed, more than 75% are singletons. The sequenced sample was CD4+ T cells sorted from PBMCs after approximately 19-hour stimulation, obtained from a patient who received antiretroviral therapy. All receptors come from an adult woman with HIV who was CMV-seropositive.

J is TRBJ1-2 and V is TRBV7-9; 11 bases match TRBD1. This CDR3 region has 17 residues. CDR1 and CDR2 from the germline V gene are SEHNR and FQNEAQ (reference sequence). The trim removed 0 bases at V and 3 bases at J, leaving 6 bases unmatched. In DNA, the CDR3 is TGTGCCAGCAGCTTAGCGACCTCGGGACAGGGGGACTATGGCTACACCTTC. Translating gives CASSLATSGQGDYGYTF. The whole variable domain, filled in from reference TRBV7-9 and TRBJ1-2, reads DTGVSQNPRHKITKRGQNVTFRCDPISEHNRLYWYRQTLGQGPEFLTYFQNEAQLEKSRLLSDRFSAERPKGSFSTLEIQRTEQGDSAMYLCASSLATSGQGDYGYTFGSGTRLTVV.

The chain combines TRBV5-1 with TRBJ2-2, with 7 bases identical to TRBD2. The V segment lost 2 bases and the J segment 0 bases; nucleotides outside the gene matches: 7. The CDR3 contains 17 residues. Germline-derived CDR1 and CDR2 are SGHRS and YFSETQ. DNA for the CDR3: TGCGCCAGCAGCTTCCCTCTAGCGGCCACGAACACCGGGGAGCTGTTTTTT. This encodes CASSFPLAATNTGELFF.

The chain has TRBV2 and TRBJ1-3; D is ambiguous. The CDR3 consists of 14 residues. Germline V gene data show CDR1 as SNHLY and CDR2 as FYNNEI. The germline V and J ends were trimmed by 2 bases and 4 bases, with 9 bases remaining between them. Here the CDR3 reads CASSERTLGNTIYF. The CDR3 nucleotides are TGTGCCAGCAGTGAACGGACCCTCGGAAACACCATATATTTT.

This sequence joins TRBV5-4 and TRBJ1-3, with TRBD1 matching 9 bases. The CDR3 totals 15 residues. Trimming removed 5 bases from V and 1 base from J; junction bases left unmatched: 4. Germline V CDR1 and CDR2: SGHNT, YYREEE (reference sequence). The CDR3 loop is CASSADRGSGNTIYF. DNA of the CDR3: TGTGCCAGCAGTGCCGACAGGGGGTCTGGAAACACCATATATTTT. Supplemented by reference TRBV5-4 and TRBJ1-3, the full variable domain reads ETGVTQSPTHLIKTRGQQVTLRCSSQSGHNTVSWYQQALGQGPQFIFQYYREEENGRGNFPPRFSGLQFPNYSSELNVNALELDDSALYLCASSADRGSGNTIYFGEGSWLTVV.

On this clone itself: The sample contains more than one DNA sequence encoding this CDR3. The V call is TRBV15, the J call TRBJ1-2; possible D gene TRBD1, 5 bases. The CDR3 is 13 amino acids. The germline V and J ends were trimmed by 1 base and 5 bases, with 8 bases remaining between them. Germline lookup yields CDR1 LNHNV and CDR2 YYDKDF (reference sequence). The CDR3 protein is CATSRGQQYGYTF. For the CDR3, the DNA is TGTGCCACCAGCAGAGGACAGCAGTATGGCTACACCTTC. The full variable domain, in which reference TRBV15 and TRBJ1-2 provide the parts outside the CDR3, is DAMVIQNPRYQVTQFGKPVTLSCSQTLNHNVMYWYQQKSSQAPKLLFHYYDKDFNNEADTPDNFQSRRPNTSFCFLDIRSPGLGDTAMYLCATSRGQQYGYTFGSGTRLTVV.

This clone was seen once. DNA of the CDR3: TGTGCCAGCAGCTTAGGGAGCTCTGCGAACACCGGGGAGCTGTTTTTT. Translated: CASSLGSSANTGELFF. The V gene is TRBV7-6, the J gene TRBJ2-2; no definite D call. V gave up 1 base and J gave up 0 bases, with 9 bases separating them. The CDR3 contains 16 residues. Germline values: CDR1 SGHVS, CDR2 FNYEAQ.